This TCR beta chain was recovered during a study of cytomegalovirus exposure and HLA in healthy donors. The assay was immunoSEQ multiplex PCR, and TCRdb's table has in-frame clones only and misses some. This sample has some 140,000 clones, with approximately 89% found just once. Germline lookup yields CDR1 MNHEY and CDR2 SVGAGI. The CDR3 has 14 amino acids. V lost 0 bases and J 8 bases, leaving 13 bases between the germline ends. The specimen sequenced was PBMCs. This receptor was taken from a woman between 18 and 29 years old in good health and CMV-seropositive. The chain recombines TRBV6-5 with TRBJ1-2; TRBD1 is a possible D gene (5 bases). CDR3 bases: TGTGCCAGCAGTTACTCTCAGGGTGAACGCGGCTACACCTTC. Translating gives CASSYSQGERGYTF.